This T cell receptor (beta chain) was sequenced during a study of T-cell reconstitution after alpha-beta-depleted transplantation in children. About this clonotype itself: The antigen is not known.

Germline lookup yields CDR1 SGDLS and CDR2 YYNGEE. The CDR3 totals 16 residues. The V gene end was trimmed by 3 bases and the J gene end by 5 bases; junction bases not matched to a gene: 7. Study results and limitations: The authors attributed T-cell counts and diversity one year after transplant mostly to newly produced T cells.

Unique molecular identifiers were used to barcode this TCRbeta library. One entry per CDR3 protein, called by TCRdb with MiXCR from the PCR reads. Of about 90,000 distinct CDR3 sequences listed, about a sixth are singletons. This sequence joins TRBV9 and TRBJ2-1; 11 bases fit TRBD2. The origin of this receptor is a male patient between 2 and 10 years old who had a stem cell transplant for acute lymphoblastic leukemia, so the T cells may come from the graft donor. The starting material was PBMCs, mostly from graft donor cells, obtained 180 days after TCRalphabeta/CD19-depleted stem cell transplant. CDR3 loop: CASSETLAGGNNEQFF. The CDR3 nucleotides read TGTGCCAGCAGCGAAACCCTAGCGGGGGGTAACAATGAGCAGTTCTTC.